The rows below give T cell receptor beta chains drawn from one sample of a study of blood T cells in healthy people across ages. TCRdb re-analysed the 5' RACE reads in MiXCR, keeping a single row per CDR3 protein. The sample holds roughly 1.7 million distinct CDR3 sequences, roughly 30% seen once. Sequencing input: blood. Every receptor here comes from a woman under 40 in good health. CDR3s include the opening cysteine and the closing phenylalanine or tryptophan. D genes are given only for firm matches. Not all rows give a size; the values are once, few, many and, for expanded clones, a class.

d_gene	v_gene	j_gene	len	abundance	CDR3aa	CDR3nt
NA	TRBV28	TRBJ2-7	17	once	CASSLRNSFNPHYEQYF	TGTGCCAGCAGTTTACGGAATTCTTTCAACCCCCACTACGAGCAGTACTTC
NA	TRBV9	TRBJ2-7	15	few	CASSVSAGTSEGQYF	TGTGCCAGCAGCGTATCTGCCGGGACCTCAGAAGGGCAGTACTTC
NA	TRBV12-3/TRBV12-4	TRBJ1-5	15	NA	CASSAGTLSNQPQHF	TGTGCCAGCAGTGCCGGGACACTAAGCAATCAGCCCCAGCATTTT
NA	TRBV7-3	TRBJ2-1	13	few	CASSSDAYNEQFF	TGTGCCAGCAGCTCCGACGCTTACAATGAGCAGTTCTTC
NA	TRBV20-1	TRBJ2-3	16	NA	CSARGRRGVPQDTQYF	TGCAGTGCTAGGGGTCGACGAGGGGTCCCACAAGATACGCAGTATTTT
TRBD1	TRBV20-1	TRBJ2-2	16	few	CSARGVRGHLTGELFF	TGCAGTGCTCGAGGGGTCAGGGGGCATCTCACCGGGGAGCTGTTTTTT
TRBD2	TRBV20-1	TRBJ2-3	15	NA	CSALRLAGGRDTQYF	TGCAGTGCCTTAAGACTAGCGGGAGGGCGGGATACGCAGTATTTT
TRBD2	TRBV28	TRBJ2-3	16	NA	CASSLAGDTSTDTQYF	TGTGCCAGCAGTCTAGCGGGGGACACTAGCACAGATACGCAGTATTTT
NA	TRBV6-2/TRBV6-3	TRBJ1-4	15	once	CASSYDGHTNEKLFF	TGTGCCAGCAGTTACGACGGACACACGAATGAAAAACTGTTTTTT
TRBD1	TRBV10-3	TRBJ2-7	17	NA	CAISDTGTGDLTNEQYF	TGTGCCATCAGTGACACCGGGACAGGTGACTTAACCAATGAGCAGTACTTC